This is a list of T cell receptor beta chains from one sample in a study of blood T cells in healthy people across ages. Via MiXCR, TCRdb re-called the 5' RACE reads, giving one row per CDR3 protein. The sample yields 800,000 to 950,000 distinct CDR3 sequences, under 35% seen once. This same sample was also taken into another study, of T cells of mothers and their children.

Sequencing was done on a sample of blood. Receptors originate from a woman between 35 and 50 years old in good health. Each CDR3 is given with its conserved first and last residue.

TRBV6-4	TRBJ2-7	CASSSSSDSSYEQYF
TRBV20-1	TRBJ2-3	CSARDRVAGFTDTQYF
TRBV20-1	TRBJ1-5	CSASLAGVGPQHF
TRBV6-6	TRBJ2-1	CASMLSPDNERFF
TRBV28	TRBJ2-1	CASSFPQFGLASREQFF
TRBV5-1	TRBJ2-7	CASSLVGKSYEQYF
TRBV7-2	TRBJ2-3	CASSLTGGTSTDTQYF
TRBV29-1	TRBJ2-7	CSAQLAGESYEQYF
TRBV6-5	TRBJ2-2	CASTMGGTGELFF
TRBV4-2	TRBJ2-3	CASSQFRGGGDTQYF
TRBV7-2	TRBJ2-3	CASSFGASGTDTQYF
TRBV18	TRBJ2-5	CASSPTSGYQETQYF
TRBV20-1	TRBJ2-1	CSARDPMSSYNEQFF
TRBV6-1	TRBJ1-2	CASSQDRGLSPLYGYTF
TRBV6-5	NA	CASRRSSYNEQYF
TRBV3-1	TRBJ1-2	CASSQMQITNYGYTF
TRBV2	TRBJ1-1	CASSIQGYTEAFF
TRBV6-5	TRBJ2-1	CASSYRSAGAYNEQFF
TRBV7-9	TRBJ2-7	CASSLAGIEQYF
TRBV10-2	TRBJ1-2	CATGAGPSLFNYGYTF
TRBV6-6	TRBJ2-3	CASSYRRGASTDTQYF
TRBV27	TRBJ1-2	CASSRATGVGYTF
TRBV5-1	TRBJ2-1	CASGQADEQFF
TRBV9	TRBJ1-2	CASSAVNRGGYTF
TRBV11-2	TRBJ2-1	CASSVHQGGYEQFF
TRBV14	TRBJ2-1	CASSPRQGAPSYNEQFF
TRBV10-3	TRBJ2-5	CAISEWGLGETQYF
TRBV5-1	TRBJ2-2	CASSPSTENTGELFF
TRBV5-1	TRBJ2-7	CASSLGGGDVREQYF
TRBV11-3	TRBJ2-1	CASQPGQGDNEQFF
TRBV27	TRBJ2-1	CASSLSRTSGETQFF
TRBV12-3/TRBV12-4	TRBJ1-5	CASSLDRGDNQPQHF
TRBV7-2	TRBJ2-4	CASSLPTGGVAKNIQYF
TRBV6-1	TRBJ1-2	CASITTPGAGNYGYTF